One TCR beta chain is described in this entry. V lost 3 bases, J lost 2 bases, and 2 bases stayed unmatched. This CDR3 spans 16 amino acids. The germline V gene has CDR1 KGHDR and CDR2 SFDVKD. These data belong to a study of control samples from healthy donors and cancer patients. The table came from immunoSEQ multiplex PCR; TCRdb's copy has only in-frame clones and leaves some out. The sample consists of some 160,000 clones, 92% of them appearing once. Sequencing was carried out using blood. This clonotype was obtained from a woman aged 25-40 years in good health. This chain links TRBV24-1 with TRBJ2-2; 10 bases fit TRBD2. CDR3 nucleotide sequence: TGTGCCACCAGTGATCTACTAGCGGGAAACACCGGGGAGCTGTTTTTT. Protein product: CATSDLLAGNTGELFF.